The sequence of this TCR beta chain was determined in a study of blood T cell repertoires in COVID-19. How the authors handled the data: It was from reference gene primer amplification that nucleated cell counts were estimated. Here immunoSEQ multiplex PCR was the method, and the copy in TCRdb shows in-frame clones only, minus some. V and J calls and clone size come straight from that table; D and trimming were deduced from the DNA. Found here are roughly 200,000 clones, 87% of them singletons; the top ten hold approximately 6.2%. This clone was counted a few times. Trimming left V 5 bases short and J 5 bases short, with 15 bases between. CDR1 and CDR2 from the germline V gene are LGHNT and FRNRAP. The CDR3 is 15 amino acids.

The chain is built from TRBV12-5 and TRBJ1-4, with a tentative D call TRBD1 (6 bases). Input material: peripheral blood. The TCR originated in a man between 60 and 75 years old who had recovered from COVID-19. For the CDR3, the DNA is TGTGCTAGTGGTCTGGGACAAAAGGGGAATGAAAAACTGTTTTTT. It codes for CASGLGQKGNEKLFF.